This T cell receptor beta chain was sequenced in a study of identical twins. Study observations and caveats: The study drew conclusions from cross-sectional statistical analysis, not from following the same donors. It was out-of-frame TCR alpha sharing in monozygotic twins that models underestimated.

This clonotype has a handful of counts. The antigen is undetermined. There are 14 residues in the CDR3. V gave up 6 bases and J gave up 5 bases, with 14 bases separating them. Germline V gene lookup returns CDR1 LGHNT and CDR2 FRNRAP. Using its own MiXCR run on the 5' RACE reads, TCRdb lists one record per CDR3 protein. This table has more than 650,000 distinct CDR3 sequences, around 6% appearing once. Material: naive T cells sorted from blood. This chain links TRBV12-5 with TRBJ2-1; D ambiguous. The sequence was collected from a young man in good health. In DNA form, the CDR3 reads TGTGCTAGTGGACTCGACAACACCCACAATGAGCAGTTCTTC. Amino acid sequence: CASGLDNTHNEQFF. Full variable domain (remainder filled in from reference TRBV12-5 and TRBJ2-1): DARVTQTPRHKVTEMGQEVTMRCQPILGHNTVFWYRQTMMQGLELLAYFRNRAPLDDSGMPKDRFSAEMPDATLATLKIQPSEPRDSAVYFCASGLDNTHNEQFFGPGTRLTVL.